This T cell receptor (beta chain) is from a study of cytomegalovirus exposure and HLA in healthy donors. Looking at the study overall: The Caucasian-associated ancestry cluster contained 65% to 85% of the approximately 430 genotyped donors. General study points: As was reported, the HLA-A and HLA-B alleles of most subjects were accurately predicted from TCR beta sequences.

CDR1 SGHNT and CDR2 YYREEE come from the germline V gene (reference sequence). V was shortened by 0 bases and J by 5 bases, with 8 bases between the two germline ends. The CDR3 has 13 residues. The primer mix had 60 Vbeta and 13 Jbeta primers. This table comes from immunoSEQ multiplex PCR, and its TCRdb copy is limited to in-frame clones, with some not included. The sample carries more than 130,000 clones, 60% to 85% recorded once. Notes on this clone: Its antigen is not identified. The same CDR3 arises from other DNA sequences in this sample as well.

This receptor was taken from a middle-aged man in good health and CMV-seropositive. Input material: PBMCs. The chain carries TRBV5-4 and TRBJ1-1; D unresolved. This chain's CDR3 is CASSLGGGTEAFF. CDR3 sequence (DNA): TGTGCCAGCAGCTTGGGAGGAGGAACTGAAGCTTTCTTT.